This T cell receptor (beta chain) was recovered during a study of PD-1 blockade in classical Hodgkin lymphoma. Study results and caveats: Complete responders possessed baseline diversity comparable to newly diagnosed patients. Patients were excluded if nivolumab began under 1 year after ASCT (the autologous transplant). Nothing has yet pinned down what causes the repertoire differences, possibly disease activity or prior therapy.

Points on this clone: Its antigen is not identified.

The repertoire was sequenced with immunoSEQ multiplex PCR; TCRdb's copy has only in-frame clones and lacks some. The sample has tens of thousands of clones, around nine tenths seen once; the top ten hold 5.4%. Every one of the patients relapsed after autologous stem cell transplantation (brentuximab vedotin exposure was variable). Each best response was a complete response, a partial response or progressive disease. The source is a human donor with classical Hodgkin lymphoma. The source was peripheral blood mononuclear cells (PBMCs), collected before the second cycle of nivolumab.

The CDR3 is CASSLDSGSGNTIYF. CDR3 DNA: TGCGCCAGCAGCTTGGATTCAGGCTCTGGAAACACCATATATTTT. The chain combines TRBV5-1 with TRBJ1-3; D remains ambiguous. Per the germline V gene, CDR1 is SGHRS and CDR2 is YFSETQ. Trimming removed 0 bases from V and 0 bases from J, with 7 bases in between. The CDR3 spans 15 residues.